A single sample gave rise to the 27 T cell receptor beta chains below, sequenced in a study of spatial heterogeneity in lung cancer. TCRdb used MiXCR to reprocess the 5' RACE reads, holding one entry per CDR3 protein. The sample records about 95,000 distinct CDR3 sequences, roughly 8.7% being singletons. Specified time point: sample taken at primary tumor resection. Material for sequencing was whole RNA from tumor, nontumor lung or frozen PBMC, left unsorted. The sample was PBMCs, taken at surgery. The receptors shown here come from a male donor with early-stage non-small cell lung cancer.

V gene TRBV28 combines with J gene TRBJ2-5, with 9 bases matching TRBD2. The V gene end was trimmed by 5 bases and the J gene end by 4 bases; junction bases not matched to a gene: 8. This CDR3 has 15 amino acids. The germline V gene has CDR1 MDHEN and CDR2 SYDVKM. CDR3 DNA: TGTGCCAGCAGTCCCAGCGGGAGGCCTGGAGAGACCCAGTACTTC. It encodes CASSPSGRPGETQYF.

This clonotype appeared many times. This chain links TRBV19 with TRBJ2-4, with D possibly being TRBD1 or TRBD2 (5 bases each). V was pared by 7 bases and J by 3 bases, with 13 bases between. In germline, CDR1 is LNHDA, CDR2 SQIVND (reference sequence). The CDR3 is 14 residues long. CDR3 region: CASISVGVKNIQYF. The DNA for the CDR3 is TGTGCCAGTATCTCTGTGGGGGTCAAAAACATTCAGTACTTC.

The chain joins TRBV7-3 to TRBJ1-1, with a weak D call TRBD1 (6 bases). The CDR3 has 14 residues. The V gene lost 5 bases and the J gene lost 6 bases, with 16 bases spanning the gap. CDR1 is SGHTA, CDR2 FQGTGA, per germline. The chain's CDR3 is CASSTGQPKAEAFF. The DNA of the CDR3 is TGTGCCAGCAGCACCGGACAGCCGAAGGCTGAAGCTTTCTTT.

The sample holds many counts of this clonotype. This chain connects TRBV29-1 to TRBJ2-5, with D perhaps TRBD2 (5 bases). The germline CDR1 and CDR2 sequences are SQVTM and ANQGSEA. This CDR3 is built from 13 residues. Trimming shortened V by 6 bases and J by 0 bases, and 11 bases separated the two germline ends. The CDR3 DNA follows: TGCAGCGTACGAGCGGCCCACCAAGAGACCCAGTACTTC. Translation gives CSVRAAHQETQYF.

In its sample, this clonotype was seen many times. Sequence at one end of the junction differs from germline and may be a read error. The CDR3 DNA reads TGTGCCAGCAGCCCTTCTCTAGCGGGAGGTGTCTACGGGCAGTACTTC. This sequence encodes CASSPSLAGGVYGQYF. This sequence joins TRBV3-1 and TRBJ2-7, with 11 bases fitting TRBD2. The CDR3 spans 16 residues. Germline-derived CDR1 and CDR2 are LGHDT and YNNKEL (reference sequence).

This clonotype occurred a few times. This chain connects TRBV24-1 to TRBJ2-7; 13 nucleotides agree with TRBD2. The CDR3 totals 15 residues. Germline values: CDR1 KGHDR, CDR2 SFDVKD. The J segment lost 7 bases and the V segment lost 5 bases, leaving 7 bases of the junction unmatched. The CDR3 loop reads CATSAGLAGVGEQYF. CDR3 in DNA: TGTGCCACCAGTGCTGGACTAGCGGGAGTGGGGGAGCAGTACTTC.

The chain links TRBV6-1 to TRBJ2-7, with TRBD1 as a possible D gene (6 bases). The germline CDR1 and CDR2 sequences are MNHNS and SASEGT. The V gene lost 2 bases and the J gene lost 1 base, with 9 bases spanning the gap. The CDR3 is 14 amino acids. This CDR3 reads CASSETDRSYEQYF. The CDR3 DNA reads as TGTGCCAGCAGTGAAACGGACAGATCCTACGAGCAGTACTTC.

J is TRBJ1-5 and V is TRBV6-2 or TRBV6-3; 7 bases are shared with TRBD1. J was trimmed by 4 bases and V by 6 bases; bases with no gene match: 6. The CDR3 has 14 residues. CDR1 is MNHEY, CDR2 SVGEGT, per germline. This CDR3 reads CASRQGPSNQPQHF. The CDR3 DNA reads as TGTGCCAGCAGACAGGGGCCTTCTAATCAGCCCCAGCATTTT.

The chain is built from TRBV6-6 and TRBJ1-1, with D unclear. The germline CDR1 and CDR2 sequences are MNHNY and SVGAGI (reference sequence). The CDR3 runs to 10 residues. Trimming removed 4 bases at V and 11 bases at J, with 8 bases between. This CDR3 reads CASSSERAFF. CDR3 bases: TGTGCCAGCAGTTCTGAGCGGGCTTTCTTT.

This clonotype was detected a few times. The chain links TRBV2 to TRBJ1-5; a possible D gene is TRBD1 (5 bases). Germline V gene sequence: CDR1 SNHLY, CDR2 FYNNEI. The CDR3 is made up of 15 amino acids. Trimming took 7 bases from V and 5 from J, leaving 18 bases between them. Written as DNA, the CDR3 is TGTGCCAGCAACCGGGACCGCCTCGGCGATCAGCCCCAGCATTTT. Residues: CASNRDRLGDQPQHF.

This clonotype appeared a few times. Written as DNA, the CDR3 is TGTGCAAGTCGCCCGGCGGGCAATCAGCCCCAGCATTTT. This sequence encodes CASRPAGNQPQHF. The chain is built from TRBV12-2 and TRBJ1-5. TRBV12-2 is flagged as a pseudogene. This CDR3 comprises 13 residues.

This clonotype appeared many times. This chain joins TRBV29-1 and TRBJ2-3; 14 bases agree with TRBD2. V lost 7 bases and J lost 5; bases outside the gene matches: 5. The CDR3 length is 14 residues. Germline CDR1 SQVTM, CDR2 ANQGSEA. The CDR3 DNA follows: TGCAGCGCTGGGACTAGCGGGAGAGTAGATACGCAGTATTTT. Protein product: CSAGTSGRVDTQYF.

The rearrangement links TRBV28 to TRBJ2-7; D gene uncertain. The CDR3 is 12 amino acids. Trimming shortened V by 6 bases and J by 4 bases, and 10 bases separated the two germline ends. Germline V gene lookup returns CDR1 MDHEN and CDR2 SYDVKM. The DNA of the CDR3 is TGTGCCAGCAGCTACGGACCGTACGAGCAGTACTTC. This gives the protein CASSYGPYEQYF.

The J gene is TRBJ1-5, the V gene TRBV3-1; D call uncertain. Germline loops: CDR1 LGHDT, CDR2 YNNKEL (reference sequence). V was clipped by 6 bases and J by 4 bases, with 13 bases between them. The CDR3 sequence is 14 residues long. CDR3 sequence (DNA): TGTGCCAGCAGTGCTGGACTGGTAAATCAGCCCCAGCATTTT. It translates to CASSAGLVNQPQHF.

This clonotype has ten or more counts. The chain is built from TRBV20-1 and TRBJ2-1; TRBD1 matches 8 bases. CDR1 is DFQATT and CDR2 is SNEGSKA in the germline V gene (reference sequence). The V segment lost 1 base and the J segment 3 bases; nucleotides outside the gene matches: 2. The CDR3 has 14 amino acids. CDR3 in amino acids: CSARVGQVYNEQFF. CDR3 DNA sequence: TGCAGTGCTAGAGTGGGACAGGTCTACAATGAGCAGTTCTTC.

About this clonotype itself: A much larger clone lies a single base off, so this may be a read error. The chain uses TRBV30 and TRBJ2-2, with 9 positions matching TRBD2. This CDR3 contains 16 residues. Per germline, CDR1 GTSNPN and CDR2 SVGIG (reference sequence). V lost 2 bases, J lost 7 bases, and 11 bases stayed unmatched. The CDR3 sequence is CAWSRSSGSKGGELFF. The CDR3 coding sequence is TGTGCCTGGAGTAGGAGTAGCGGGAGTAAGGGCGGGGAGCTGTTTTTT. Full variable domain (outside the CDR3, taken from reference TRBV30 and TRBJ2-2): SQTIHQWPATLVQPVGSPLSLECTVEGTSNPNLYWYRQAAGRGLQLLFYSVGIGQISSEVPQNLSASRPQDRQFILSSKKLLLSDSGFYLCAWSRSSGSKGGELFFGEGSRLTVL.

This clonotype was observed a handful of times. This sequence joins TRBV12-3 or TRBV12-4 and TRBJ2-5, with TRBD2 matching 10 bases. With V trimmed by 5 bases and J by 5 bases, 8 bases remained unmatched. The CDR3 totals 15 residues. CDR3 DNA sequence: TGTGCCAGCAGTCCCAGCGGGGGGGCATGGGAGACCCAGTACTTC. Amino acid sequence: CASSPSGGAWETQYF.

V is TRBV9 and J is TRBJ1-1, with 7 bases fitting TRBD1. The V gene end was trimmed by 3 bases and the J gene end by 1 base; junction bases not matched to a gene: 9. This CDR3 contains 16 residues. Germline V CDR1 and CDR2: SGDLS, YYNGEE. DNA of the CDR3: TGTGCCAGCAGCGGGATTCAGACAGGGAAGAACACTGAAGCTTTCTTT. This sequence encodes CASSGIQTGKNTEAFF.

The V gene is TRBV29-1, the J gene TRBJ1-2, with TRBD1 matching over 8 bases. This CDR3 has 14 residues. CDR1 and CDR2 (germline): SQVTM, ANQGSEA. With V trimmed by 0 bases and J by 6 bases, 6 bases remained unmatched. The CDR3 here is CSVEEAGGGHGYTF. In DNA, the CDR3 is TGCAGCGTTGAAGAGGCAGGGGGCGGCCATGGCTACACCTTC.

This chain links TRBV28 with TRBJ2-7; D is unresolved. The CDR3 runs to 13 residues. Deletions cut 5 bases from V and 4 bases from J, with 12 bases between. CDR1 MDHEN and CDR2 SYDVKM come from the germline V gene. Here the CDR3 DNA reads TGTGCCAGCAGTAACTTGACACGGTACGAGCAGTACTTC. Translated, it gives CASSNLTRYEQYF.

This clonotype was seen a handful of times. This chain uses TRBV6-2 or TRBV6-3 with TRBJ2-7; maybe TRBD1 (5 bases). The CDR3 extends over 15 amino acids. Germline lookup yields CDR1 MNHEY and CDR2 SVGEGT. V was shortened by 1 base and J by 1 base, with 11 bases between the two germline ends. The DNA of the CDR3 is TGTGCCAGCAGTTACTGGGCAGGGATTTCCTACGAGCAGTACTTC. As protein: CASSYWAGISYEQYF.

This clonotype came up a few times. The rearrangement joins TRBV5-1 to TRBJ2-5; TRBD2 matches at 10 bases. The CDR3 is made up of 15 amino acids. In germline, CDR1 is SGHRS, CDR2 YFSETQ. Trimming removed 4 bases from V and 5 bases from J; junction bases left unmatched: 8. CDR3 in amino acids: CASSILAGGYETQYF. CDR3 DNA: TGCGCCAGCAGCATCTTAGCGGGGGGCTATGAGACCCAGTACTTC.

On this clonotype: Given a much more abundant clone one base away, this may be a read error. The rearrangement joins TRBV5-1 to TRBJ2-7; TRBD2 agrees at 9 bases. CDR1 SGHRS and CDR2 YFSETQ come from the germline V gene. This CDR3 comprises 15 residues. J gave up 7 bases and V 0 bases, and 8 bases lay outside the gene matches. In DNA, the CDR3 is TGCGCCAGCAGCTTGGAGTCTAGCGGGATAGGGGAGCAGTACTTC. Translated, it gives CASSLESSGIGEQYF.

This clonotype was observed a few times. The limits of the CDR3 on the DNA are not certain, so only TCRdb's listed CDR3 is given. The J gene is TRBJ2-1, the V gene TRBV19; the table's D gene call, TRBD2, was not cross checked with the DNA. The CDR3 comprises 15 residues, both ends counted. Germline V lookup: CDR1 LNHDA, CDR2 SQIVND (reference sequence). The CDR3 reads CASSGVAGGTMREFF.

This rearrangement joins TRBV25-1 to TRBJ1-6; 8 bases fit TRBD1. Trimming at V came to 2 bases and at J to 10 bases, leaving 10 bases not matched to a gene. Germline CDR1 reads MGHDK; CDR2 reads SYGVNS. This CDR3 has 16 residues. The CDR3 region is CASSELIGRGHSPLHF. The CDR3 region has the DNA TGTGCCAGCAGTGAACTGATTGGCAGGGGGCACTCACCCCTCCACTTT.

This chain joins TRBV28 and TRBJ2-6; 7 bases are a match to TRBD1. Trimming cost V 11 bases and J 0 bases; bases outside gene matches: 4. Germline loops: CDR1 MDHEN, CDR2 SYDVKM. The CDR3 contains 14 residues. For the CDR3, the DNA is TGTGCCGCGAACAGGGGCTCTGGGGCCAACGTCCTGACTTTC. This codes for CAANRGSGANVLTF.

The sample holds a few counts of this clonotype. The CDR3 spells CASSDRSQGTNSPLHF. The CDR3 DNA sequence: TGTGCCAGCAGCGACCGTTCACAGGGGACGAATTCACCCCTCCACTTT. The chain couples TRBV9 to TRBJ1-6; 7 positions match TRBD1. The CDR3 totals 16 residues. The germline gives CDR1 SGDLS, CDR2 YYNGEE. After removal of 3 bases from V and 7 bases from J, the junction contained 10 bases not matched to a gene.